The TCR beta chain described here comes from a study of CD8 T cells in ankylosing spondylitis. TCRdb passed the 5' RACE reads through MiXCR, listing each CDR3 protein once. The data show roughly 440,000 distinct CDR3 sequences, roughly 17% seen once. Regarding the study as a whole: A TCR beta motif made of roughly eight highly homologous variants seemed typical of ankylosing spondylitis blood. Reports of some motif variants in reactive arthritis synovial fluid and blood predate this one.

Trimming took 3 bases from V and 3 from J, leaving 15 bases between them. Germline V gene sequence: CDR1 SEHNR, CDR2 FQNEAQ (reference sequence). This CDR3 is built from 16 residues. This clonotype was observed a handful of times. The antigen remains undetermined. This TCR was sampled from a male donor with ankylosing spondylitis. The rearrangement links TRBV7-9 to TRBJ1-3, with D hard to call. The sequenced sample was blood, either unsorted or a sorted T cell fraction (not recorded which). CDR3 nucleotide sequence: TGTGCCAGCAGCTTGAACTACCCCTCCCGTGGAAACACCATATATTTT. Translated: CASSLNYPSRGNTIYF.